This TCR beta chain came from a study of blood T cell repertoires in COVID-19. The overall study: Samples taken during acute and convalescent COVID-19 were collected in the United States, Italy and Spain. From T cells, B-cell-depleted T cells, or PBMCs came the material, which was cDNA or gDNA.

This clone has a handful of counts. As processed by the authors: Estimation of nucleated cell counts relied on the amplification of reference gene primers. The protocol was immunoSEQ multiplex PCR, while the TCRdb copy is restricted to in-frame clones and leaves out a portion. From that table come the V and J calls and clone size; the DNA was used to work out D and trimming. The data show some 160,000 clones, with about 83% seen just once and roughly 13% held by the top ten. Germline CDR1 is MDHEN and CDR2 is SYDVKM. The CDR3 has 18 amino acids. Losses at the gene ends were 2 bases for V and 4 bases for J; bases not matched to a gene: 16.

The sequencing input was peripheral blood. This chain joins TRBV28 and TRBJ1-1; the match to TRBD1 covers 7 bases. The origin of this receptor is a woman aged 80 or over with acute or convalescent COVID-19. CDR3 loop: CASSLGFGRGSSSTEAFF. The CDR3 DNA follows: TGTGCCAGCAGTTTAGGATTCGGCAGGGGGAGTTCTAGCACTGAAGCTTTCTTT.